The rows below give T cell receptor beta chains drawn from one sample of a study of T cell responses to AZD1222 COVID-19 vaccine. TCRdb keeps only in-frame clones here, not all; method: immunoSEQ multiplex PCR. The sample includes 140,000 to 150,000 clones, 75% to 90% of them seen just once. Sample: peripheral blood, taken on day 0 of AZD1222 vaccination. Source of these receptors: an adult in good health. CDR3s include the opening cysteine and the closing phenylalanine or tryptophan. Fields, in order: CDR3 protein, CDR3 DNA, clone size, D gene, J gene, V gene. D genes are given only for firm matches. Rows may omit the clone size; those that give it use once, few, many or a size class.

cdr3_aa: CASSPNNRLHYGYTF; cdr3_nt: TGTGCCAGCAGCCCAAACAACAGGCTTCACTATGGCTACACCTTC; clone_size: -; d_call: -; j_call: TRBJ1-2; v_call: TRBV7-9
cdr3_aa: CASSPGRQEGYTF; cdr3_nt: TGTGCCAGCAGTCCCGGACGACAGGAGGGCTACACCTTC; clone_size: once; d_call: -; j_call: TRBJ1-2; v_call: TRBV2
cdr3_aa: CASSLGTGRDTEAFF; cdr3_nt: TGTGCCAGCAGCCTTGGGACAGGAAGAGACACTGAAGCTTTCTTT; clone_size: -; d_call: TRBD1; j_call: TRBJ1-1; v_call: TRBV6-2/TRBV6-3
cdr3_aa: CASSPTRTGVIEKLFF; cdr3_nt: TGTGCCAGCAGTCCCACCCGGACGGGTGTCATAGAAAAACTGTTTTTT; clone_size: once; d_call: -; j_call: TRBJ1-4; v_call: TRBV28
cdr3_aa: CASSFGTSHGYTF; cdr3_nt: TGTGCCAGCAGTTTCGGCACAAGCCATGGCTACACCTTC; clone_size: once; d_call: -; j_call: TRBJ1-2; v_call: TRBV12-3/TRBV12-4
cdr3_aa: CASSRSNRAATNEKLFF; cdr3_nt: TGTGCCAGCAGCCGCTCCAACCGGGCAGCAACTAATGAAAAACTGTTTTTT; clone_size: once; d_call: -; j_call: TRBJ1-4; v_call: TRBV2
cdr3_aa: CATSRGGGSYNSPLHF; cdr3_nt: TGTGCCACCAGCAGAGGTGGGGGCTCCTATAATTCACCCCTCCACTTT; clone_size: -; d_call: -; j_call: TRBJ1-6; v_call: TRBV15
cdr3_aa: CASSPMNRGVTEAFF; cdr3_nt: TGTGCCAGCAGCCCGATGAACAGGGGGGTCACTGAAGCTTTCTTT; clone_size: -; d_call: TRBD1; j_call: TRBJ1-1; v_call: TRBV7-2
cdr3_aa: CASGRGGSNYGYTF; cdr3_nt: TGTGCCAGCGGGCGAGGGGGCAGTAACTATGGCTACACCTTC; clone_size: once; d_call: TRBD1; j_call: TRBJ1-2; v_call: TRBV6-5
cdr3_aa: CASSAPGLHNQPQHF; cdr3_nt: TGTGCCAGCAGTGCCCCAGGACTGCACAATCAGCCCCAGCATTTT; clone_size: -; d_call: -; j_call: TRBJ1-5; v_call: TRBV2
cdr3_aa: CAIAANYGYTF; cdr3_nt: TGTGCCATAGCGGCTAACTATGGCTACACCTTC; clone_size: -; d_call: -; j_call: TRBJ1-2; v_call: TRBV10-3
cdr3_aa: CASSYSENIYGYTF; cdr3_nt: TGTGCCAGCAGTTACTCGGAGAACATCTATGGCTACACCTTC; clone_size: -; d_call: -; j_call: TRBJ1-2; v_call: TRBV6-6
cdr3_aa: CASSPLPRGGARADTQYF; cdr3_nt: TGTGCCAGCTCACCCCTCCCCCGCGGGGGGGCCCGGGCAGATACGCAGTATTTT; clone_size: -; d_call: TRBD2; j_call: TRBJ2-3; v_call: TRBV18
cdr3_aa: CASSLVATGTEAFF; cdr3_nt: TGTGCCAGCAGCTTAGTGGCGACAGGGACTGAAGCTTTCTTT; clone_size: -; d_call: TRBD1; j_call: TRBJ1-1; v_call: TRBV11-2
cdr3_aa: CASSPEGPIPYNEQFF; cdr3_nt: TGCGCCAGCAGCCCAGAGGGACCCATTCCCTACAATGAGCAGTTCTTC; clone_size: -; d_call: -; j_call: TRBJ2-1; v_call: TRBV5-1
cdr3_aa: CASSLRSGFFYGYTF; cdr3_nt: TGTGCCAGCAGCTTGAGGTCCGGTTTTTTCTATGGCTACACCTTC; clone_size: -; d_call: -; j_call: TRBJ1-2; v_call: TRBV5-8
cdr3_aa: CASSLSRNNEQFF; cdr3_nt: TGTGCCAGCAGCTTATCCCGAAACAATGAGCAGTTCTTC; clone_size: -; d_call: -; j_call: TRBJ2-1; v_call: TRBV7-3
cdr3_aa: CAWSSDSHTEAFF; cdr3_nt: TGTGCCTGGAGTTCAGACAGCCACACTGAAGCTTTCTTT; clone_size: -; d_call: -; j_call: TRBJ1-1; v_call: TRBV30
cdr3_aa: CASSSAGFSYEQYF; cdr3_nt: TGTGCCAGCAGCTCGGCAGGGTTTTCCTACGAGCAGTACTTC; clone_size: few; d_call: -; j_call: TRBJ2-7; v_call: TRBV13
cdr3_aa: CASSLLPGQNSPLHF; cdr3_nt: TGTGCCAGCAGTCTCTTGCCGGGACAGAATTCACCCCTCCACTTT; clone_size: -; d_call: TRBD1; j_call: TRBJ1-6; v_call: TRBV6-5
cdr3_aa: CASSREGNTEAFF; cdr3_nt: TGCGCCAGCAGTAGGGAGGGGAACACTGAAGCTTTCTTT; clone_size: -; d_call: -; j_call: TRBJ1-1; v_call: TRBV5-1
cdr3_aa: CASSPPTSGGADTQYF; cdr3_nt: TGTGCCAGCAGCCCACCGACTAGCGGGGGGGCAGATACGCAGTATTTT; clone_size: -; d_call: TRBD2; j_call: TRBJ2-3; v_call: TRBV14
cdr3_aa: CASSQDPQANYGYTF; cdr3_nt: TGCGCCAGCAGCCAAGACCCACAAGCTAACTATGGCTACACCTTC; clone_size: -; d_call: -; j_call: TRBJ1-2; v_call: TRBV4-1
cdr3_aa: CASSPRGREFEGEQFF; cdr3_nt: TGTGCCAGCAGCCCCCGGGGGCGGGAGTTTGAGGGTGAGCAGTTCTTC; clone_size: -; d_call: -; j_call: TRBJ2-1; v_call: TRBV3-1/TRBV3-2
cdr3_aa: CASSWEGNTQYF; cdr3_nt: TGCGCCAGCAGCTGGGAGGGAAATACGCAGTATTTT; clone_size: -; d_call: TRBD2; j_call: TRBJ2-3; v_call: TRBV5-1
cdr3_aa: CASSPKWRVANEKLFF; cdr3_nt: TGTGCCAGCAGCCCCAAGTGGAGGGTGGCTAATGAAAAACTGTTTTTT; clone_size: -; d_call: -; j_call: TRBJ1-4; v_call: TRBV7-9
cdr3_aa: CASSDGAGSSYEQYF; cdr3_nt: TGTGCCAGCAGTGATGGGGCAGGGAGCTCCTACGAGCAGTACTTC; clone_size: -; d_call: -; j_call: TRBJ2-7; v_call: TRBV2
cdr3_aa: CASSDSDILGKLFF; cdr3_nt: TGTGCCAGCAGTGACTCGGACATTTTGGGAAAACTGTTTTTT; clone_size: -; d_call: -; j_call: TRBJ1-4; v_call: TRBV6-6
cdr3_aa: CASSQGRRGLGQFF; cdr3_nt: TGTGCCAGCAGCCAAGGACGCAGGGGTTTGGGGCAGTTCTTC; clone_size: -; d_call: -; j_call: TRBJ2-1; v_call: TRBV14
cdr3_aa: CASSPEKRNYGYTF; cdr3_nt: TGTGCCAGCTCACCAGAGAAAAGGAACTATGGCTACACCTTC; clone_size: -; d_call: -; j_call: TRBJ1-2; v_call: TRBV18
cdr3_aa: CASSESTGGFTDTQYF; cdr3_nt: TGTGCCAGCAGTGAATCAACAGGGGGATTCACAGATACGCAGTATTTT; clone_size: -; d_call: TRBD1; j_call: TRBJ2-3; v_call: TRBV25-1
cdr3_aa: CASSQDKRYGAFF; cdr3_nt: TGCGCCAGCAGCCAAGACAAGCGGTATGGAGCTTTCTTT; clone_size: -; d_call: -; j_call: TRBJ1-1; v_call: TRBV4-1
cdr3_aa: CASSLGDRAYSPLHF; cdr3_nt: TGTGCCAGCAGCCTAGGGGACAGGGCTTATTCACCCCTCCACTTT; clone_size: -; d_call: TRBD1; j_call: TRBJ1-6; v_call: TRBV11-2
cdr3_aa: CASSQGRGNTIYF; cdr3_nt: TGTGCCAGCAGCCAAGGCCGGGGAAACACCATATATTTT; clone_size: -; d_call: -; j_call: TRBJ1-3; v_call: TRBV3-1/TRBV3-2
cdr3_aa: CASSLRGAGANYGYTF; cdr3_nt: TGTGCCAGCAGCCTGAGAGGGGCGGGAGCTAACTATGGCTACACCTTC; clone_size: -; d_call: -; j_call: TRBJ1-2; v_call: TRBV5-6
cdr3_aa: CASKVLRGTNYEQYF; cdr3_nt: TGTGCCAGCAAAGTATTGCGGGGAACAAACTACGAGCAGTACTTC; clone_size: -; d_call: -; j_call: TRBJ2-7; v_call: TRBV27
cdr3_aa: CASSWKGAGSKETQYF; cdr3_nt: TGTGCCAGCAGCTGGAAGGGGGCAGGGTCAAAAGAGACCCAGTACTTC; clone_size: -; d_call: TRBD1; j_call: TRBJ2-5; v_call: TRBV28
cdr3_aa: CASRPQGFYGYTF; cdr3_nt: TGTGCCAGCAGGCCACAGGGCTTCTATGGCTACACCTTC; clone_size: -; d_call: -; j_call: TRBJ1-2; v_call: TRBV2
cdr3_aa: CASSRSTGDGYTF; cdr3_nt: TGTGCCAGCTCACGCTCCACAGGGGACGGCTACACCTTC; clone_size: -; d_call: TRBD1; j_call: TRBJ1-2; v_call: TRBV18
cdr3_aa: CATSRDLPGSEMNTGELFF; cdr3_nt: TGTGCCACCAGCAGAGATCTCCCGGGGTCGGAGATGAACACCGGGGAGCTGTTTTTT; clone_size: -; d_call: -; j_call: TRBJ2-2; v_call: TRBV15
cdr3_aa: CAISEFNTGANYGYTF; cdr3_nt: TGTGCCATCAGTGAGTTTAATACAGGGGCCAACTATGGCTACACCTTC; clone_size: few; d_call: TRBD1; j_call: TRBJ1-2; v_call: TRBV10-3
cdr3_aa: CASNSWRPRSTQYF; cdr3_nt: TGTGCCAGCAATTCATGGCGTCCACGGTCTACGCAGTATTTT; clone_size: -; d_call: -; j_call: TRBJ2-3; v_call: TRBV5-5
cdr3_aa: CASSPRALGGEKLFF; cdr3_nt: TGTGCCAGCAGCCCCCGGGCCCTGGGCGGTGAAAAACTGTTTTTT; clone_size: -; d_call: -; j_call: TRBJ1-4; v_call: TRBV9
cdr3_aa: CASSPGQGSESYEQYF; cdr3_nt: TGTGCCAGCTCACCAGGACAGGGTTCGGAATCCTACGAGCAGTACTTC; clone_size: -; d_call: TRBD1; j_call: TRBJ2-7; v_call: TRBV18
cdr3_aa: CAISWTGPMGTEAFF; cdr3_nt: TGTGCCATCAGTTGGACAGGTCCAATGGGGACTGAAGCTTTCTTT; clone_size: -; d_call: TRBD1; j_call: TRBJ1-1; v_call: TRBV10-3
cdr3_aa: CATGPTDTQYF; cdr3_nt: TGTGCCACCGGGCCCACAGATACGCAGTATTTT; clone_size: -; d_call: -; j_call: TRBJ2-3; v_call: TRBV10-3
cdr3_aa: CASSLVLAGSTGELFF; cdr3_nt: TGTGCCAGCAGCTTAGTTCTAGCGGGGAGCACCGGGGAGCTGTTTTTT; clone_size: once; d_call: TRBD2; j_call: TRBJ2-2; v_call: TRBV7-6
cdr3_aa: CASKFLGTDPNYGYTF; cdr3_nt: TGTGCCAGCAAATTTTTAGGGACAGACCCTAACTATGGCTACACCTTC; clone_size: -; d_call: TRBD1; j_call: TRBJ1-2; v_call: TRBV2
cdr3_aa: CASSWTSQGEQFF; cdr3_nt: TGTGCCAGCAGCTGGACTAGTCAAGGTGAGCAGTTCTTC; clone_size: -; d_call: TRBD2; j_call: TRBJ2-1; v_call: TRBV7-3
cdr3_aa: CASSQPQGFTEAFF; cdr3_nt: TGCGCCAGCAGCCAACCACAGGGTTTCACTGAAGCTTTCTTT; clone_size: -; d_call: -; j_call: TRBJ1-1; v_call: TRBV4-1
cdr3_aa: CASSFGWTYARYGYTF; cdr3_nt: TGTGCCAGCAGCTTTGGCTGGACTTATGCTCGGTATGGCTACACCTTC; clone_size: once; d_call: -; j_call: TRBJ1-2; v_call: TRBV5-6
cdr3_aa: CASSKVSSGGHTDTQYF; cdr3_nt: TGTGCCAGCAGCAAAGTGTCTAGCGGGGGGCACACAGATACGCAGTATTTT; clone_size: -; d_call: -; j_call: TRBJ2-3; v_call: TRBV21-1
cdr3_aa: CASIEDRGMSYEQYF; cdr3_nt: TGTGCCAGCATTGAGGACAGGGGGATGTCCTACGAGCAGTACTTC; clone_size: -; d_call: TRBD1; j_call: TRBJ2-7; v_call: TRBV6-6
cdr3_aa: CASSFRANGNEQFF; cdr3_nt: TGTGCCAGCAGCTTCCGCGCTAATGGGAATGAGCAGTTCTTC; clone_size: -; d_call: -; j_call: TRBJ2-1; v_call: TRBV5-4
cdr3_aa: CASSVGTGQGYTF; cdr3_nt: TGTGCCAGCAGTGTCGGGACAGGACAAGGCTACACCTTC; clone_size: -; d_call: TRBD1; j_call: TRBJ1-2; v_call: TRBV12-3/TRBV12-4
cdr3_aa: CAWSGLTDTQYF; cdr3_nt: TGTGCCTGGAGCGGCCTGACAGATACGCAGTATTTT; clone_size: -; d_call: -; j_call: TRBJ2-3; v_call: TRBV30
cdr3_aa: CASSPQGANYGYTF; cdr3_nt: TGTGCCAGCTCACCCCAGGGAGCTAACTATGGCTACACCTTC; clone_size: -; d_call: -; j_call: TRBJ1-2; v_call: TRBV18
cdr3_aa: CASSLDGQGSGDTQYF; cdr3_nt: TGCGCCAGCAGCTTGGACGGACAGGGCTCGGGGGATACGCAGTATTTT; clone_size: -; d_call: TRBD1; j_call: TRBJ2-3; v_call: TRBV5-1
cdr3_aa: CASSIRRTGPNYGYTF; cdr3_nt: TGCGCCAGCAGTATCCGCCGGACAGGACCTAACTATGGCTACACCTTC; clone_size: -; d_call: TRBD1; j_call: TRBJ1-2; v_call: TRBV5-1
cdr3_aa: CASSLYTREVDNQPQHF; cdr3_nt: TGTGCCAGCAGCTTATACACTAGGGAAGTGGACAATCAGCCCCAGCATTTT; clone_size: -; d_call: -; j_call: TRBJ1-5; v_call: TRBV5-6